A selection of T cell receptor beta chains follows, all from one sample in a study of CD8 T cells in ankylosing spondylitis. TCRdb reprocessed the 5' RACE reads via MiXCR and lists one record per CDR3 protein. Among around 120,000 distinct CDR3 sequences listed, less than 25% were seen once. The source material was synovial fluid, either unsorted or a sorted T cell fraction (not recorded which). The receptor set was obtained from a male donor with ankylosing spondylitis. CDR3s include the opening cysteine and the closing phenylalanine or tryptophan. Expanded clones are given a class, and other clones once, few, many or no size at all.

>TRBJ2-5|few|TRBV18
CASSRSVEETQYF
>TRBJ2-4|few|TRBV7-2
CASSSLLAGPKNIQYF
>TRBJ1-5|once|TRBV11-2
CASSPDPGHQPQHF
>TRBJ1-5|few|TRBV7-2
CASSHKAANQPQHF
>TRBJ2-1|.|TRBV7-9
CASSFRTSGSDEQFF
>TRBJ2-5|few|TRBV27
CASSFLETQETQYF
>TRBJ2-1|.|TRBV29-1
CSARTGEYNEQFF
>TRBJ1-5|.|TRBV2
CASSEGGTGTSTPQHF
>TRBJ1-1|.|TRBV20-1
CSAPNRGRNTEAFF
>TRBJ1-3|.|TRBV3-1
CASSHSPLRGGNTIYF
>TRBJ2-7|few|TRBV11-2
CASSPGTYYYEQYF
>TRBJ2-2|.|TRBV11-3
CASSKRQGPVGELFF
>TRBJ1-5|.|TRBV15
CATSTGRGIDQPQHF
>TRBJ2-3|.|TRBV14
CASSQVRTSGGTDTQYF
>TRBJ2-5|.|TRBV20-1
CSARVAGEETQYF
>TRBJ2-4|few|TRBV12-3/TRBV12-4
CASSLVEGGDIQYF
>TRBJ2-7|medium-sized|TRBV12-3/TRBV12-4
CASSLGLYEQYF
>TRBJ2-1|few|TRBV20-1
CSAAPPGVSYNEQFF
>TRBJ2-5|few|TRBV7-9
CASSPGTGGSETQYF
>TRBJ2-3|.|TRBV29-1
CSVVSGQTTDTQYF
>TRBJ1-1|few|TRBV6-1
CASILGRTEAFF
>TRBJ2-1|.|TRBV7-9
CASSLKGLAGYNEQFF
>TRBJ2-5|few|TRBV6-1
CASTPLVQGSSETQYF
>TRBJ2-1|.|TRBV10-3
CAISVAGDYNEQFF
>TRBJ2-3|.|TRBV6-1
CASSELRSGAGGPTDTQYF
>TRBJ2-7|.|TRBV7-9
CASSFDRYEQYF
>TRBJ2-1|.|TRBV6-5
CASSYAGTSGPLNEQFF
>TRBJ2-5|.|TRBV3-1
CASRLQGEETQYF
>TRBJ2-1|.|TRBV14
CASSQDIVGYEQFF
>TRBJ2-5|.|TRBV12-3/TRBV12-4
CASNPTQETQYF
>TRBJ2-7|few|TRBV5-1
CASSLDPLARGEQYF
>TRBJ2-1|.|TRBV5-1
CASSYRQGIGYNEQFF
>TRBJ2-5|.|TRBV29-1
CSVELAGGRETQYF
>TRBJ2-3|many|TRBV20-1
CSAPTMVLGTDTQYF
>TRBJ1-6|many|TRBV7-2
CASSYEYSPLHF
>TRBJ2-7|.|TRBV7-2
CASNEAGLAGYEQYF
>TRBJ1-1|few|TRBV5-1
CASSSKTGVNTEAFF
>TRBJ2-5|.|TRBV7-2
CASSLTRDQETQYF
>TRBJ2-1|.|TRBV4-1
CASSPGRALGTKSFF
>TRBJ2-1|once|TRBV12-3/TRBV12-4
CASSLLLAGGNEQFF
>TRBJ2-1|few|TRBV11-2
CASSYGGTGGTNEQFF
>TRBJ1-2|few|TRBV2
CASGTNRDSFGYTF
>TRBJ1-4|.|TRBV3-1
CASSQARGGMEKLFF
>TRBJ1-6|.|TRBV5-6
CASSSIRGSPLHF
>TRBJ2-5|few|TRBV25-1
CASSRRGSETQYF
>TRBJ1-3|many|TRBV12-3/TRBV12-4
CASSPDLASWGNTIYF
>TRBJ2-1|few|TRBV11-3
CASSDGTTPLSPNEQFF
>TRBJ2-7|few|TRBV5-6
CASSGQDSSYEQYF
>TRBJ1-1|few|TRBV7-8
CASRSGTTLEAFF
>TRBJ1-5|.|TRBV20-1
CSAKSGRNNQPQHF